Sequencing of this T cell receptor (beta chain) was carried out in a study of identical twins. Whole-study findings and limits: Compared with unrelated sharing, twin-shared out-of-frame alpha sequences had more low-probability sequences. Twins' surplus sharing was weaker for beta out-of-frame sequences.

CDR1 SGHTA and CDR2 FQGNSA come from the germline V gene. Trimming took off 0 bases at V and 6 bases at J, with 9 bases between the two ends. This CDR3 has 14 amino acids. Healthy Caucasian individuals made up all the donors. TCRdb passed the 5' RACE reads through MiXCR, listing each CDR3 protein once. The sample consists of over 550,000 distinct CDR3 sequences, roughly 6.6% of them appearing once. This clonotype was seen only a few times. Its antigen is not identified. These records were also assigned to another study, of yellow fever vaccine responses in identical twins.

This chain links TRBV7-2 with TRBJ1-5, with a possible D match to TRBD1 (5 bases). The clonotype originates from a woman between 18 and 29 years old in good health. The sample taken for sequencing was PBMCs. DNA for the CDR3: TGTGCCAGCAGCTTAGCGGGGACCCTTCAGCCCCAGCATTTT. The encoded protein is CASSLAGTLQPQHF.